This entry describes one TCR beta chain. The antigen is undetermined. The data stem from a study of cytomegalovirus exposure and HLA in healthy donors. Primers: 60 Vbeta forward and 13 Jbeta reverse. Method: immunoSEQ multiplex PCR; TCRdb's copy keeps in-frame clones and lacks some. Of about 140,000 clones in the sample, 82% are singletons; the top ten hold roughly 3.1%. Overall study findings and caveats: When presence/absence was analysed, sequencing depth was taken to be roughly uniform across donors.

The sequence derives from a man in his late teens or twenties in good health and CMV-seropositive. The source material was PBMCs.

The CDR3 protein is CASSLRGIPLYNEQFF. The CDR3 coding sequence is TGTGCCAGCAGTTTACGGGGAATCCCTCTTTACAATGAGCAGTTCTTC. The chain employs TRBV27 and TRBJ2-1, with a tentative D call TRBD2 (5 bases). There are 16 residues in the CDR3. Germline V gene lookup returns CDR1 MNHEY and CDR2 SMNVEV (reference sequence). Trimming pared 2 bases from V and 4 bases from J, leaving 15 bases between.